The T cell receptor beta chain described here comes from a study of T cells after yellow fever vaccination. Overall study results and limits: Among all clonotypes, a small share was observed in both CD4 and CD8 compartments.

Looked up from germline, CDR1 is DFQATT and CDR2 is SNEGSKA (reference sequence). The CDR3 contains 10 residues. Deletions cut 5 bases from V and 5 bases from J, with 6 bases between. As TCR cDNA was made by 5'RACE template switching, a universal primer site and UMIs were added. Using its own MiXCR run on the 5' RACE reads, TCRdb lists one record per CDR3 protein. The sample holds a few hundred thousand distinct CDR3 sequences, under 15% seen once. This clonotype was detected many times. The antigen remains undetermined. The material sequenced was CD4+ T cells sorted from PBMCs, taken 15 days after the yellow fever booster vaccination. This TCR came from a man aged 18 to 30 who received the YFV17D yellow fever vaccine. The chain carries TRBV20-1 and TRBJ2-5; D remains unclear. The DNA for the CDR3 is TGCAGTGCTCCCCGCGAGACCCAGTACTTC. Amino acids: CSAPRETQYF.